The clone carrying this T cell receptor (beta chain) occurred many times. What it binds is unknown. RNA served as the template for amplifying TCR beta CDR3 regions. HTBI-primed first-round RT-PCR preceded second-round multiplex PCR. A single record per CDR3 protein comes from TCRdb applying MiXCR to the multiplex PCR reads. The table lists 350,000 or so distinct CDR3 sequences, 15% to 20% of them singletons, with roughly an eighth in the top ten. Under 3 months in duration, the ophthalmopathy in affected donors had moderate-to-severe activity, CAS ≥3 and NOSPECS ≥4. The data stem from a study of Graves' ophthalmopathy and Graves' hyperthyroidism. Study findings and constraints: The majority of expanded thyroid clonotypes above 0.001 frequency also occurred in blood.

Trimming stripped 4 bases from V and 5 bases from J, with 15 bases between. CDR3 length equals 14 residues. The chain joins TRBV12-3 or TRBV12-4 to TRBJ2-7, with D possibly TRBD2 on 6 matching bases. Sequenced material: peripheral blood. The TCR comes from an adult man with Graves' ophthalmopathy. The CDR3 region has the DNA TGTGCCAGCAGTTCCGGCGGGGTTCAGGACGAGCAGTACTTC. Translation gives CASSSGGVQDEQYF.